This note documents a single T cell receptor (beta chain) sequence. Its antigen is currently unknown. The CDR3 spans 15 residues. Looked up from germline, CDR1 is SGHTA and CDR2 is FQGTGA. The junction had 9 bases not matched to a gene; V was cut back by 4 bases and J by 8 bases. Every sample had some 100,000 of its TCR templates assayed. The repertoire was sequenced with immunoSEQ multiplex PCR; TCRdb's copy has only in-frame clones and lacks some. This sample has about 56,000 clones; just over 95% occur once, and the top ten carry approximately 1%. The data are from a study of siplizumab effects on memory and regulatory T cells. Study-wide results and caveats: Naive T cells were seemingly more diverse than memory cells, and major contributions to the alloresponse seemed to be made by them. Memory cells that were CD4+ and unstimulated gave rise to alloreactive sequences, which siplizumab significantly reduced.

Unstimulated naive, memory, effector memory and TEMRA subsets from a few donor pairs underwent sequencing. The clonotype was recovered from a human donor in good health. The specimen was naive CD8+ T cells sorted from blood. The V and J genes are TRBV7-3 and TRBJ2-1; 9 bases are a match to TRBD2. CDR3 in DNA: TGTGCCAGCAGCTCAGGAGTAGCGGGAGCATATGAGCAGTTCTTC. Translation: CASSSGVAGAYEQFF.